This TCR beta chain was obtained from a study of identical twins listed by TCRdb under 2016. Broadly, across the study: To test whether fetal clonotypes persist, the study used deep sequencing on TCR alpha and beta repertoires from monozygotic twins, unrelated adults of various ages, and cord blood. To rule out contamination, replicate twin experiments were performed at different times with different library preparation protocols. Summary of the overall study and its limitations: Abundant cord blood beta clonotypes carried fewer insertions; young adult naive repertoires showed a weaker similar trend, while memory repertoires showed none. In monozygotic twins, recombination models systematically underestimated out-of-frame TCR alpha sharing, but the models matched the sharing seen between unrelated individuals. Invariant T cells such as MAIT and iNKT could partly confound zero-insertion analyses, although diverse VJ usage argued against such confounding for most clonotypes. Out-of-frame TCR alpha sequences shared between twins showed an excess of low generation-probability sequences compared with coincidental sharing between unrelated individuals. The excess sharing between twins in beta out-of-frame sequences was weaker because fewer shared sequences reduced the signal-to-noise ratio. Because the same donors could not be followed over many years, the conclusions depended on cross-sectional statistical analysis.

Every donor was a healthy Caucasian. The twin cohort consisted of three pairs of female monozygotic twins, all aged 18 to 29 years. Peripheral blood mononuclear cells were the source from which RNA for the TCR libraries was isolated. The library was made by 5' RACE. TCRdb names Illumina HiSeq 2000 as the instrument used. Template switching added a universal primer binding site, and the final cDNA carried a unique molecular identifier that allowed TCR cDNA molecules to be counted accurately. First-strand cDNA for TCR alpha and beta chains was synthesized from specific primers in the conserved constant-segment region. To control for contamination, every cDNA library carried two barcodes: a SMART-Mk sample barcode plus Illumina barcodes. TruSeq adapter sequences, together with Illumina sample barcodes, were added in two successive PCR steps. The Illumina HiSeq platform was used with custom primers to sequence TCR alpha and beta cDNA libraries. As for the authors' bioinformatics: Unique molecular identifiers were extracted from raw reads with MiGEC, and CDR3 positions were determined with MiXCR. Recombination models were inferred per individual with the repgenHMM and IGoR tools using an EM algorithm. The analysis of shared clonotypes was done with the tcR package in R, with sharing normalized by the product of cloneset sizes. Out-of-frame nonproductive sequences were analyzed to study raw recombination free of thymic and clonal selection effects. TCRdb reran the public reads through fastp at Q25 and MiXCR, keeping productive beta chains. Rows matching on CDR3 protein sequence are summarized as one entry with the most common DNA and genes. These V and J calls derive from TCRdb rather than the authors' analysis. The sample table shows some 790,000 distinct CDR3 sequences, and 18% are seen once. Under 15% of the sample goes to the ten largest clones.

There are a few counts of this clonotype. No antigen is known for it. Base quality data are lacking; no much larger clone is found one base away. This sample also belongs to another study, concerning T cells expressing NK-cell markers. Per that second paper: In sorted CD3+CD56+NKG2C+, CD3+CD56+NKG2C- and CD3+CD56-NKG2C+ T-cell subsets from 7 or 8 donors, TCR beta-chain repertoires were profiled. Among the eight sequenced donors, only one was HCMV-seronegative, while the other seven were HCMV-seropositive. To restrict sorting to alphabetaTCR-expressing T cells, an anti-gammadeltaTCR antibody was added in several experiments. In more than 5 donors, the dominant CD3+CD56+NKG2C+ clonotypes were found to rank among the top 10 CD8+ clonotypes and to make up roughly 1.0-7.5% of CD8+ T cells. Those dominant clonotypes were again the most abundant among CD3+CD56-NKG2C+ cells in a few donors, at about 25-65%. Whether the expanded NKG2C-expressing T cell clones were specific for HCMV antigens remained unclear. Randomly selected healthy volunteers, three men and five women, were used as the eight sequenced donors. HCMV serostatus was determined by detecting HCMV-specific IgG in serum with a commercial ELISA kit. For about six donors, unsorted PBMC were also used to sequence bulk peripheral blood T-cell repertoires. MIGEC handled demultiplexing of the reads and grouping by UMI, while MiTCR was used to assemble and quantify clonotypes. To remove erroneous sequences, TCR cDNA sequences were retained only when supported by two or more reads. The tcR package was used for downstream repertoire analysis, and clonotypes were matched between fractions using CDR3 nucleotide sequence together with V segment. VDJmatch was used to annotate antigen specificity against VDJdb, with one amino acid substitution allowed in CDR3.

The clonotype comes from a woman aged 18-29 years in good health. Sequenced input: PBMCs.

At the DNA level, the sequence is TGTGCCAGCAGCGAGCAGGACCGAAACTATGGCTACACCTTC. Translated, it gives CASSEQDRNYGYTF. This receptor chain uses TRBV5-6 and TRBJ1-2, with an unclear D gene assignment. The germline V gene specifies SGHDT as CDR1 and YYEEEE as CDR2. Trimming costs V 4 bases and J 2 bases, and their ends lie 12 bases apart. Reading from cysteine to phenylalanine, the CDR3 counts 14 amino acids. Only CDR3 DNA is held: 42 bases, read in frame from base 1.